Described below is a single T cell receptor (beta chain) sequence and its context. Sequenced by immunoSEQ multiplex PCR; TCRdb stores in-frame clones only, minus some. The sample gives more than 250,000 clones, 89% of which show up once; under 8% is in the top ten. These data originate in a study of blood T cell repertoires in COVID-19. As for the study in general: From T cells, B-cell-depleted T cells, or PBMCs came the material, which was cDNA or gDNA.

This CDR3 comprises 16 residues. V was pared by 3 bases and J by 10 bases, with 22 bases between. Germline V gene lookup returns CDR1 MNHEY and CDR2 SVGAGI. The gene calls are TRBV6-5 and TRBJ1-3, with D possibly being TRBD1 (5 bases). The sequenced sample was peripheral blood. This TCR was recovered from a young man who had recovered from COVID-19. CDR3 sequence: CASSYTFGGSVGTIYF. In nucleotides, the CDR3 is TGTGCCAGCAGTTATACATTCGGGGGTTCGGTTGGGACCATATATTTT.